The rows below give T cell receptor beta chains drawn from one sample of a study of blood T cell repertoires in COVID-19. Assay used: immunoSEQ multiplex PCR; TCRdb lists only in-frame clones, some missing. The profile covers tens of thousands of clones, with approximately 91% appearing a single time and around 4.2% taken by the ten largest. Material: peripheral blood. These receptor sequences come from a man aged 70 or older with acute or convalescent COVID-19. Each CDR3 is given without its conserved first and last residue. The D gene is left open where the match is weak.

v_gene | d_gene | CDR3aa
TRBV5-4 | - | ASSLTQGRFSYEQY
TRBV9 | TRBD1 | ASSARQGVPPYGYT
TRBV19 | - | ASSFRVTDTQY
TRBV5-1 | TRBD1 | ASSHGTALDTEAF
TRBV6-2/TRBV6-3 | - | ASSYTGQNSPLH
TRBV7-2 | - | ASSLGGPWETQY
TRBV6-6 | - | ASSSRLEADTQY
TRBV7-2 | TRBD1 | ASKPRGRETQY
TRBV27 | - | ASSLPAGFH
TRBV5-6 | TRBD2 | ASSVSGGPTDTQY
TRBV14 | TRBD1 | ASRRTGGLNTEAF
TRBV7-9 | TRBD1 | ASSSPGQGTEAF
TRBV28 | - | ASLQGSSPLH
TRBV7-2 | - | ASSPSRDTYEQY
TRBV7-8 | TRBD1 | ASSPRTGDYNEQF
TRBV4-2 | - | ASSLPGVMNTEAF
TRBV15 | TRBD2 | ATRTSGAWEQF
TRBV5-6 | TRBD1 | ASSRGQVNYGYT
TRBV2 | - | ASAGTYGGYT